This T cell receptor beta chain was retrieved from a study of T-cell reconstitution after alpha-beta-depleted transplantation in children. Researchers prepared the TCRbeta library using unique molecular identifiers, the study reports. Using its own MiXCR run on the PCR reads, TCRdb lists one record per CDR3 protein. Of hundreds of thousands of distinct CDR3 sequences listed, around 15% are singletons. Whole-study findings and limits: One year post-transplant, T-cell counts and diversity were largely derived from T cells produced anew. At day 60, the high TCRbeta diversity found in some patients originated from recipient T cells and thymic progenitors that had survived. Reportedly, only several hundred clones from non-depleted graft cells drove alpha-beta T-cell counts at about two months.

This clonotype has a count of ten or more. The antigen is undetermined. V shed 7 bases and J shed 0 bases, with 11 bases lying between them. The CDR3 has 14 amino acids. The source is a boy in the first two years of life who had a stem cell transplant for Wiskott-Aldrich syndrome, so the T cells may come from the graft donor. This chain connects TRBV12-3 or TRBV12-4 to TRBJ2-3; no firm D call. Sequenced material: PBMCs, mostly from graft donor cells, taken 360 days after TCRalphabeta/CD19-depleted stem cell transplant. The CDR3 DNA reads TGTGCCAGCACCAGCGAGTTTAGCACAGATACGCAGTATTTT. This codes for CASTSEFSTDTQYF.